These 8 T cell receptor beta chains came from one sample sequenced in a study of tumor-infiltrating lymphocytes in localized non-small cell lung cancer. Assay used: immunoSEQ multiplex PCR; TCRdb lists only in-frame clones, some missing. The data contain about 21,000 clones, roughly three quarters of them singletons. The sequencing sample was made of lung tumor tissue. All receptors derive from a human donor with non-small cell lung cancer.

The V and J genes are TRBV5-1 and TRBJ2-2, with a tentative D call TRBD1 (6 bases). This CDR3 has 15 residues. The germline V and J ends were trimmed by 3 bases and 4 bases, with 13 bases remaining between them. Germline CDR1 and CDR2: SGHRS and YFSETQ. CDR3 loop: CASSSTGSSTGELFF. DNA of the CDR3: TGCGCCAGCAGCTCAACAGGGTCGAGCACCGGGGAGCTGTTTTTT.

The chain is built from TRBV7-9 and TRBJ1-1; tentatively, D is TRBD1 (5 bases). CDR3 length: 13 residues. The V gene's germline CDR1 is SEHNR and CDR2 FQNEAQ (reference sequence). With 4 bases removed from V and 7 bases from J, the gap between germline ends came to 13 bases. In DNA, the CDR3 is TGTGCCAGCAGCTGGCGTGGGGCGGATGAAGCTTTCTTT. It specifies CASSWRGADEAFF.

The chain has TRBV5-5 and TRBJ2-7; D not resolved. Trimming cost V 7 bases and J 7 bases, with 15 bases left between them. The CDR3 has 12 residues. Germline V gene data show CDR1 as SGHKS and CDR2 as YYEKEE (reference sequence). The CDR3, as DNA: TGTGCCAGCGCGTTACTGGCTCGGGAGCAGTACTTC. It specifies CASALLAREQYF.

CDR3 sequence (DNA): TGTGCCAGCAGTTACGTTGCCGGGCCCTCCTACGAGCAGTACTTC. Translation: CASSYVAGPSYEQYF. The V and J genes are TRBV6-5 and TRBJ2-7, with no clear D. The CDR3 contains 15 residues. The germline gives CDR1 MNHEY, CDR2 SVGAGI. The germline V and J ends were trimmed by 2 bases and 0 bases, with 11 bases remaining between them.

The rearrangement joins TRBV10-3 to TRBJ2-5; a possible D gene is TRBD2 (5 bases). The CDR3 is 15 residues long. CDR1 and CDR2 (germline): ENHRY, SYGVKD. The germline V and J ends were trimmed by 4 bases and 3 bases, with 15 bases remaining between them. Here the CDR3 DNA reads TGTGCCATCAGTGGGGTAGGACTTGGGGAAGAGACCCAGTACTTC. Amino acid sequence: CAISGVGLGEETQYF.

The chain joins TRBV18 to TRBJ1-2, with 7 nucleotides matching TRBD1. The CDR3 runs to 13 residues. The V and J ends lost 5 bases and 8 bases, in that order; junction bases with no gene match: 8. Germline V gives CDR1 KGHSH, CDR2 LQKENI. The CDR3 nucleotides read TGTGCCAGCTCATCGACAGGGATGTTCGGCTACACCTTC. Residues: CASSSTGMFGYTF.

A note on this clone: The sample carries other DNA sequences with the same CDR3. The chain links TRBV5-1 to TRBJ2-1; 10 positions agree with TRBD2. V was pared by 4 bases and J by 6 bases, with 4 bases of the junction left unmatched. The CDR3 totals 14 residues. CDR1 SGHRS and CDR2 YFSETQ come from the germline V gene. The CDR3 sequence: CASSLSGRSNEQFF. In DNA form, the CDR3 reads TGCGCCAGCAGCCTTAGCGGGAGGAGCAATGAGCAGTTCTTC.

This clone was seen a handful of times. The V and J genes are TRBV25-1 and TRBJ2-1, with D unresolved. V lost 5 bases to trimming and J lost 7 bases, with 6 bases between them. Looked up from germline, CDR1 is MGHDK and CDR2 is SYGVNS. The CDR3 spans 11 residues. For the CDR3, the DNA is TGTGCCAGCAGTCAATGGAATGAGCAGTTCTTC. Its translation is CASSQWNEQFF.